This T cell receptor (beta chain) derives from a study of T-cell memory formation after mild COVID-19. At the level of the study: TCR clusters were largely donor specific.

Trimming removed 0 bases from V and 2 bases from J, with 8 bases in between. Germline-derived CDR1 and CDR2 are SGHTA and FQGNSA. The CDR3 sequence is 14 residues long. General observations from the study: Mainly CM and EM harbored the contracting CD4+ clones; mainly EMRA harbored the CD8+ ones. There was a balanced CD4/CD8 profile in clones contracting day 15 to 85, and later expanders leaned CD4+.

TCRdb re-analysed the 5' RACE reads in MiXCR, keeping a single row per CDR3 protein. The sample contains around 430,000 distinct CDR3 sequences, 16% of which appear only once. This clonotype has a count of ten or more. Its specificity is not known. The sequence was obtained from a man aged 18 to 30 who had mild COVID-19 (a few samples of this study predate the infection). Cell type and time point are not known. The specimen sequenced was PBMCs or a T cell subset sorted from them (not recorded which). The genes are TRBV7-2 and TRBJ2-7, with a possible D match to TRBD2 (5 bases). The CDR3 sequence: CASSLAGNPYEQYV. Written as DNA, the CDR3 is TGTGCCAGCAGCTTAGCCGGGAACCCCTACGAGCAGTACGTC.